The present T cell receptor (beta chain) was sequenced within a study of blood T cells in healthy people across ages. Germline CDR1 SSHAT, CDR2 FNYEAQ (reference sequence). The CDR3 is 15 residues long. The sample holds a few counts of this clonotype. One end of the junction varies from germline; a read error may be responsible. A second PCR of 7 to 11 cycles used a sample-barcoded 5' primer and a J-beta primer mix. TCRdb re-derived calls from the 5' RACE reads in MiXCR, one entry per CDR3 protein. The data show over a million distinct CDR3 sequences, roughly 45% seen once. This sequence was found in a woman aged 60-75 years in good health. The rearrangement joins TRBV7-7 to TRBJ2-5; TRBD2 might be the D (7 bases). Sample: blood. The CDR3, as DNA: TGTGCCAGCAGCTATAGGGGGGGAACAAGAGAGGCCCAGTACTTC. Amino acids: CASSYRGGTREAQYF. Combining the CDR3 with reference TRBV7-7 and TRBJ2-5 gives the whole variable domain GAGVSQSPRYKVTKRGQDVTLRCDPISSHATLYWYQQALGQGPEFLTYFNYEAQPDKSGLPSDRFSAERPEGSISTLTIQRTEQRDSAMYRCASSYRGGTREAQYFGPGTRLLVL.